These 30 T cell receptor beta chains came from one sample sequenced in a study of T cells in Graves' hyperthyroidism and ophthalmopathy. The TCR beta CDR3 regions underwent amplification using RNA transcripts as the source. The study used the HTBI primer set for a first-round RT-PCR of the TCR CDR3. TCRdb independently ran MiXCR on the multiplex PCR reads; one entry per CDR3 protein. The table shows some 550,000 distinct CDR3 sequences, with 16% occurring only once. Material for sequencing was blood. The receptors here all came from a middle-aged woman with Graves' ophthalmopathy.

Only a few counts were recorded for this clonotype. The CDR3 DNA sequence: TGTGCCAGCAGCCAACCGGCGTATGGACAGGGAAGGAACACTGAAGCTTTCTTT. Protein product: CASSQPAYGQGRNTEAFF. The rearrangement uses TRBV3-1 and TRBJ1-1; the match to TRBD1 covers 8 bases. In germline, CDR1 is LGHDT, CDR2 YNNKEL (reference sequence). Trimming removed 2 bases from V and 1 base from J; junction bases left unmatched: 12. This CDR3 is 18 amino acids long.

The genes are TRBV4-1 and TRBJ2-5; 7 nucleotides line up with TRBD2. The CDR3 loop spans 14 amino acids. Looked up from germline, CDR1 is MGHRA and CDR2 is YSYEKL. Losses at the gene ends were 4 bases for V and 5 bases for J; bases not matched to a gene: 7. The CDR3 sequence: CASSLAGVTETQYF. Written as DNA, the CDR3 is TGCGCCAGCAGCCTTGCGGGAGTTACTGAGACCCAGTACTTC.

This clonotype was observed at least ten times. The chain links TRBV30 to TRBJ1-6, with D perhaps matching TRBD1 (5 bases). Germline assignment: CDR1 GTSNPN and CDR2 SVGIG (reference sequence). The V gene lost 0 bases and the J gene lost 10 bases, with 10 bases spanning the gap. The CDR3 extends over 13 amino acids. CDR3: CAWSVQGESPLHF. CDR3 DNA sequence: TGTGCCTGGAGTGTACAAGGGGAATCACCCCTCCACTTT.

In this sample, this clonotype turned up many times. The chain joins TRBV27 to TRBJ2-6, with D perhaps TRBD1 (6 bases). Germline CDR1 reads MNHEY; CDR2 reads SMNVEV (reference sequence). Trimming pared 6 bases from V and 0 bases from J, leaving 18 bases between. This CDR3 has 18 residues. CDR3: CASSRTGRGRSGANVLTF. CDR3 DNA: TGTGCCAGCAGCCGCACGGGCAGGGGTCGCTCTGGGGCCAACGTCCTGACTTTC.

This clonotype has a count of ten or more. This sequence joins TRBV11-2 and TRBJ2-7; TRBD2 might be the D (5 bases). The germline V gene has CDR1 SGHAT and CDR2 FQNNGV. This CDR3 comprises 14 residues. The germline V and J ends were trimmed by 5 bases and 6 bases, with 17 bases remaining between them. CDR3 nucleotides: TGTGCCAGCAGCCTACCCACCGGGGTGGGCGAGCAGTACTTC. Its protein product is CASSLPTGVGEQYF. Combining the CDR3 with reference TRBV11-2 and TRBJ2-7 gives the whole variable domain EAGVAQSPRYKIIEKRQSVAFWCNPISGHATLYWYQQILGQGPKLLIQFQNNGVVDDSQLPKDRFSAERLKGVDSTLKIQPAKLEDSAVYLCASSLPTGVGEQYFGPGTRLTVT.

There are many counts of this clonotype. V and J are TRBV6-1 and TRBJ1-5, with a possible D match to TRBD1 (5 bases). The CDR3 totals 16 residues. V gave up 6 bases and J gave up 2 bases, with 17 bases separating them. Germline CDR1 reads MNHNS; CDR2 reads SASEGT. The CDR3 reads CASRTRGPRGNQPQHF. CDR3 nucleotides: TGTGCCAGCAGGACGAGGGGTCCGCGAGGCAATCAGCCCCAGCATTTT.

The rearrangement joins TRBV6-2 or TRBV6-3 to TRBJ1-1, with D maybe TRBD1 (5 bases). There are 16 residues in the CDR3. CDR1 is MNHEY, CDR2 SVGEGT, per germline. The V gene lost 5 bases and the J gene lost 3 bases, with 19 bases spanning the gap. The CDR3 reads CASSPLDRTYHTEAFF. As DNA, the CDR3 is TGTGCCAGCAGTCCACTCGACAGAACGTATCACACTGAAGCTTTCTTT.

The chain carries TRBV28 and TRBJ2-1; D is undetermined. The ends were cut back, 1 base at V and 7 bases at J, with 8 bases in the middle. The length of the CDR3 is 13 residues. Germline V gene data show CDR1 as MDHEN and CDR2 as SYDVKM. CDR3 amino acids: CASSLSQGNEQFF. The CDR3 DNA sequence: TGTGCCAGCAGTTTATCCCAAGGGAATGAGCAGTTCTTC.

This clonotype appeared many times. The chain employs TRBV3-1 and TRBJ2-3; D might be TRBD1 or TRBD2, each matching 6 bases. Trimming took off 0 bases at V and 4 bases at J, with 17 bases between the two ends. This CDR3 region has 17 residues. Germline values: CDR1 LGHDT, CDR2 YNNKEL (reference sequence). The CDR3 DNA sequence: TGTGCCAGCAGCCAAGATCAACGGAGGAGGGGGTCAGATACGCAGTATTTT. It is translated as CASSQDQRRRGSDTQYF.

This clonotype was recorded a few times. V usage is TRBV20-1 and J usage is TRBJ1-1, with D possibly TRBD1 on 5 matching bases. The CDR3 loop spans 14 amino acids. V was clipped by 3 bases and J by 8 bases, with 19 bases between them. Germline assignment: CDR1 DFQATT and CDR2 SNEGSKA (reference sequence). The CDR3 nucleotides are TGCAGTGCTAGGGACCTTGAAACTCGACAGGAAGCTTTCTTT. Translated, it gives CSARDLETRQEAFF.

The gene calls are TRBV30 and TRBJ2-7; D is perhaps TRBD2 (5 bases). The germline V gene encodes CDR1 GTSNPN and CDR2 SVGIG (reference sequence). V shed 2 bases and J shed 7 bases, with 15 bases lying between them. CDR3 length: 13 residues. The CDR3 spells CAWSPPGVWEQYF. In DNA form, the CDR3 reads TGTGCCTGGAGTCCCCCCGGGGTCTGGGAGCAGTACTTC.

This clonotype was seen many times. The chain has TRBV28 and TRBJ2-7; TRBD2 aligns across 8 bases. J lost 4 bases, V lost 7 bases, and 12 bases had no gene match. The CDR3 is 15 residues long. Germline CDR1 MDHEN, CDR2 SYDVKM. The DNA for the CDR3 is TGTGCCAGCATGGTAGCGGGACATATTCAATACGAGCAGTACTTC. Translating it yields CASMVAGHIQYEQYF. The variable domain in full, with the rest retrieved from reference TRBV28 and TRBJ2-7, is DVKVTQSSRYLVKRTGEKVFLECVQDMDHENMFWYRQDPGLGLRLIYFSYDVKMKEKGDIPEGYSVSREKKERFSLILESASTNQTSMYLCASMVAGHIQYEQYFGPGTRLTVT.

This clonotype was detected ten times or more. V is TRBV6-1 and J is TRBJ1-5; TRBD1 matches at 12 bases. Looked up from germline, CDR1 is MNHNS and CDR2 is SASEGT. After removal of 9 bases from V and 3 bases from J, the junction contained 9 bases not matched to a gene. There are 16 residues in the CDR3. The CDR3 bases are TGTGCCAGTACCGGGACAGGGGGCCTAACCAATCAGCCCCAGCATTTT. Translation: CASTGTGGLTNQPQHF.

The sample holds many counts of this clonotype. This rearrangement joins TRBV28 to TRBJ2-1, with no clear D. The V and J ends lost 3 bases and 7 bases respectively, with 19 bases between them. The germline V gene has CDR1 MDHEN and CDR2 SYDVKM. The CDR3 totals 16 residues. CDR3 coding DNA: TGTGCCAGCAGTTTCTTCAGGCCTCGTTCCCTGAATGAGCAGTTCTTC. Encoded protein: CASSFFRPRSLNEQFF.

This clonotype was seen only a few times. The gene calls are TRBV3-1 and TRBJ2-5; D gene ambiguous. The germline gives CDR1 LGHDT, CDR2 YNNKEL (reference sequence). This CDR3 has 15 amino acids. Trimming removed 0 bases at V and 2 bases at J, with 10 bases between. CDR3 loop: CASSQDREVQETQYF. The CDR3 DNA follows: TGTGCCAGCAGCCAAGATAGGGAAGTACAAGAGACCCAGTACTTC.

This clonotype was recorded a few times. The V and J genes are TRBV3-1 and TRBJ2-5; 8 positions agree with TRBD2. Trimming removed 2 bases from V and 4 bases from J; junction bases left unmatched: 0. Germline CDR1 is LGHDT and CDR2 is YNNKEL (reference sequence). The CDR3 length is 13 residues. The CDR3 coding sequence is TGTGCCAGCAGCCAACTAGCGGGAGAGACCCAGTACTTC. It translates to CASSQLAGETQYF.

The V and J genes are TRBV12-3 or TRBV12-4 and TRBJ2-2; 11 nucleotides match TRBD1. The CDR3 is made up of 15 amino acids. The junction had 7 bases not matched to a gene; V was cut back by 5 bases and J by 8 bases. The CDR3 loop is CASSPGTGGWGELFF. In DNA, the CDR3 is TGTGCCAGCAGTCCCGGGACAGGGGGATGGGGGGAGCTGTTTTTT.

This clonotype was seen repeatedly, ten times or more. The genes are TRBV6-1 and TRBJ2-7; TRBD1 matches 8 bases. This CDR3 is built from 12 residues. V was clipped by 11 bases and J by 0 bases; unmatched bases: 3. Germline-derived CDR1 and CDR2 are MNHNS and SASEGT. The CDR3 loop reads CAGGQDSYEQYF. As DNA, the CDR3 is TGTGCCGGGGGACAGGACTCCTACGAGCAGTACTTC.

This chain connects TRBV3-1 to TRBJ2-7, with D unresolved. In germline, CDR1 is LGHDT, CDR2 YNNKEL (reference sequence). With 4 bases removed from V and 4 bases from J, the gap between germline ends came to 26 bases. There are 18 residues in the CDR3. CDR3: CASSPGRSIPGYGYEQYF. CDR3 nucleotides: TGTGCCAGCAGCCCTGGAAGGTCCATTCCGGGTTACGGGTACGAGCAGTACTTC.

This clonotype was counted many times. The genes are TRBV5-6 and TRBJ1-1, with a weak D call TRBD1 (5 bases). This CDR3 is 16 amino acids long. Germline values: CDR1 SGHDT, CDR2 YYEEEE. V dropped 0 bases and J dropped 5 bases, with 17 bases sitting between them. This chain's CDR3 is CASSLVGREVGTEAFF. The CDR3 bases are TGTGCCAGCAGCTTGGTTGGCAGGGAGGTCGGAACTGAAGCTTTCTTT.

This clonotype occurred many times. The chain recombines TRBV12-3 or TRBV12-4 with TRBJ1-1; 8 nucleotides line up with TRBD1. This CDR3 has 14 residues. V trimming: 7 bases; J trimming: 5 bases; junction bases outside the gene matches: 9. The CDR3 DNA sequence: TGTGCCAGCACCATGGGACAGGTACAGACTGAAGCTTTCTTT. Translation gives CASTMGQVQTEAFF.

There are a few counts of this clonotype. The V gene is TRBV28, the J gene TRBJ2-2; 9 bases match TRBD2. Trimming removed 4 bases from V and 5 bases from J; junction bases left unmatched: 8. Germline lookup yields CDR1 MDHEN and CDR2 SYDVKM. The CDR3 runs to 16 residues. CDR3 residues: CASSSLAGEGTGELFF. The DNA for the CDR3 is TGTGCCAGCAGTTCATTAGCGGGAGAGGGTACCGGGGAGCTGTTTTTT. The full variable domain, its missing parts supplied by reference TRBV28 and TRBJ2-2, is DVKVTQSSRYLVKRTGEKVFLECVQDMDHENMFWYRQDPGLGLRLIYFSYDVKMKEKGDIPEGYSVSREKKERFSLILESASTNQTSMYLCASSSLAGEGTGELFFGEGSRLTVL.

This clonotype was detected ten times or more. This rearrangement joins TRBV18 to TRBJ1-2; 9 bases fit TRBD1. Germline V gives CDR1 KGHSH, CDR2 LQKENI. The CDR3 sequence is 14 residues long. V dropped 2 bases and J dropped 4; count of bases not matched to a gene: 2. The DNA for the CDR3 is TGTGCCAGCTCACCAGGGACAGGGTTCTATGGCTACACCTTC. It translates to CASSPGTGFYGYTF. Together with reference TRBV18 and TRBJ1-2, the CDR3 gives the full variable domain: NAGVMQNPRHLVRRRGQEARLRCSPMKGHSHVYWYRQLPEEGLKFMVYLQKENIIDESGMPKERFSAEFPKEGPSILRIQQVVRGDSAAYFCASSPGTGFYGYTFGSGTRLTVV.

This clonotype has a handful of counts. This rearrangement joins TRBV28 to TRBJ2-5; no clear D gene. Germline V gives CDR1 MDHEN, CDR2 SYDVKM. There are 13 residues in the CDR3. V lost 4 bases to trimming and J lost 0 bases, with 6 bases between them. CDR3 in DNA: TGTGCCAGCAGTTACACAGACCAAGAGACCCAGTACTTC. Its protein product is CASSYTDQETQYF.

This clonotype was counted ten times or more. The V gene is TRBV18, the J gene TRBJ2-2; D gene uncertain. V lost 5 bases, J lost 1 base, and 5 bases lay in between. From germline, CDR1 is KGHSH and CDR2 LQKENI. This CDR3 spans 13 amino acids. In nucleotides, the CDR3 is TGTGCCAGCTCAACGAAGAACACCGGGGAGCTGTTTTTT. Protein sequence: CASSTKNTGELFF. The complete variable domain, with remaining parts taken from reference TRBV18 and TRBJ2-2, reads NAGVMQNPRHLVRRRGQEARLRCSPMKGHSHVYWYRQLPEEGLKFMVYLQKENIIDESGMPKERFSAEFPKEGPSILRIQQVVRGDSAAYFCASSTKNTGELFFGEGSRLTVL.

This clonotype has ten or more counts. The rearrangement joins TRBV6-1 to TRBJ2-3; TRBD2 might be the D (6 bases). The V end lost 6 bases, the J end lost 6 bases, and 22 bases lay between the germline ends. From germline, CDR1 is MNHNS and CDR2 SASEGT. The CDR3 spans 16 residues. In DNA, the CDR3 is TGTGCCAGCAGCCCAAGGTCGCCCGGGGGAGCGGATACGCAGTATTTT. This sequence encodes CASSPRSPGGADTQYF.

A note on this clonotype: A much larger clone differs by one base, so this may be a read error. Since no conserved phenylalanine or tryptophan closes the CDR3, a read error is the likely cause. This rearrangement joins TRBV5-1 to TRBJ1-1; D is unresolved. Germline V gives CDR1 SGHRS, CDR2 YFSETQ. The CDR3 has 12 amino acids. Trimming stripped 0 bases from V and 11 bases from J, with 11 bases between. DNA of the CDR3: TGCGCCAGCAGCTTGGCATCCGGTATGGCTTTCATT. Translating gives CASSLASGMAFI.

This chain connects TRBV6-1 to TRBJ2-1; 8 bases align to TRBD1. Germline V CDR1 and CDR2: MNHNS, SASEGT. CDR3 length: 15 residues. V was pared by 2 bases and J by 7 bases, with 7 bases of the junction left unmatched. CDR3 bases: TGTGCCAGCAGTGAACAAAGACAGGGGTTTAATGAGCAGTTCTTC. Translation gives CASSEQRQGFNEQFF.

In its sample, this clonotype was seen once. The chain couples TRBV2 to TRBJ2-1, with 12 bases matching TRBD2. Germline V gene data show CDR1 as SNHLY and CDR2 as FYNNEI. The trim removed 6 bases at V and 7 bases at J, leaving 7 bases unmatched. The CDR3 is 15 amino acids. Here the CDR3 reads CASRAASGRENEQFF. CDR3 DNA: TGTGCCAGCAGGGCGGCTAGCGGGAGGGAGAATGAGCAGTTCTTC.

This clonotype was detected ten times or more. CDR3 DNA: TGTGCCAGCAGCTTAGCGTCCAGCTCCGAGCAGTACTTC. Amino acids: CASSLASSSEQYF. This chain links TRBV7-9 with TRBJ2-7; D ambiguous. CDR1 SEHNR and CDR2 FQNEAQ come from the germline V gene (reference sequence). The V end lost 0 bases, the J end lost 6 bases, and 9 bases lay between the germline ends. This CDR3 contains 13 residues.